These 31 T cell receptor beta chains were sequenced from one sample in a study of control samples from healthy donors and cancer patients. Generated by immunoSEQ multiplex PCR, the TCRdb table keeps only in-frame clones and is missing some. The sample has 150,000 to 180,000 clones; about 94% are singletons. Specimen: blood. The receptors were sampled from a man aged 40-50 years in good health.

This chain links TRBV2 with TRBJ2-6; 9 bases map to TRBD1. This CDR3 is 16 amino acids long. Germline V gene data show CDR1 as SNHLY and CDR2 as FYNNEI. Trimming at V came to 8 bases and at J to 0 bases, leaving 5 bases not matched to a gene. CDR3 DNA: TGTGCCAGCTTCCGGGACAGGGCCTCTGGGGCCAACGTCCTGACTTTC. Translated: CASFRDRASGANVLTF.

With respect to this clone: The same CDR3 also results from other DNA sequences found in this sample. The V and J genes are TRBV18 and TRBJ1-1; no definite D call. The V gene's germline CDR1 is KGHSH and CDR2 LQKENI. Trimming pared 6 bases from V and 2 bases from J, leaving 10 bases between. CDR3 length equals 13 residues. The CDR3 sequence is CASSRTDNTEAFF. DNA of the CDR3: TGTGCCAGCTCCCGAACGGACAACACTGAAGCTTTCTTT.

The chain couples TRBV4-1 to TRBJ2-6; 10 nucleotides agree with TRBD1. V lost 4 bases to trimming and J lost 1 base; unmatched junction nucleotides: 7. Germline V gene lookup returns CDR1 MGHRA and CDR2 YSYEKL. CDR3 length: 18 residues. This CDR3 reads CASSRAGQGSSGANVLTF. As DNA, the CDR3 is TGCGCCAGCAGCCGAGCGGGACAGGGGTCTTCTGGGGCCAACGTCCTGACTTTC.

This chain links TRBV5-6 with TRBJ1-2; D is perhaps TRBD1 (5 bases). CDR1 and CDR2 (germline): SGHDT, YYEEEE. Trimming left V 7 bases short and J 5 bases short, with 18 bases between. This CDR3 contains 14 residues. As DNA, the CDR3 is TGTGCCAGCCACTCAGGGAGAGGACTTTATGGCTACACCTTC. This translates into CASHSGRGLYGYTF.

The chain links TRBV28 to TRBJ2-5, with TRBD1 matching over 7 bases. Germline trimming cut 6 bases from V and 1 base from J; bases unmatched to any gene: 5. Germline values: CDR1 MDHEN, CDR2 SYDVKM. This CDR3 has 14 amino acids. The CDR3 region has the DNA TGTGCCAGCAGAGACGGACAGGTCCAAGAGACCCAGTACTTC. Protein sequence: CASRDGQVQETQYF.

The chain couples TRBV2 to TRBJ2-1; TRBD2 is a possible D gene (7 bases). The CDR3 length is 13 residues. CDR1 SNHLY and CDR2 FYNNEI come from the germline V gene. Deletions cut 7 bases from V and 10 bases from J, with 17 bases between. The CDR3 protein is CASKGGGGDEQFF. The CDR3 nucleotides are TGTGCCAGCAAGGGAGGGGGGGGCGACGAGCAGTTCTTC.

The rearrangement links TRBV18 to TRBJ1-2, with no clear D. CDR1 and CDR2 (germline): KGHSH, LQKENI. With 7 bases removed from V and 2 bases from J, the gap between germline ends came to 11 bases. This CDR3 region has 13 residues. In DNA, the CDR3 is TGTGCCAGCTTCGGAGCGATGAACTATGGCTACACCTTC. Translating it yields CASFGAMNYGYTF. The variable domain in full, with the rest retrieved from reference TRBV18 and TRBJ1-2, is NAGVMQNPRHLVRRRGQEARLRCSPMKGHSHVYWYRQLPEEGLKFMVYLQKENIIDESGMPKERFSAEFPKEGPSILRIQQVVRGDSAAYFCASFGAMNYGYTFGSGTRLTVV.

J is TRBJ1-1 and V is TRBV19; D unresolved. Trimming took 4 bases from V and 0 from J, leaving 6 bases between them. Germline CDR1 and CDR2: LNHDA and SQIVND (reference sequence). The CDR3 consists of 13 residues. CDR3 amino acids: CASSTQMNTEAFF. The CDR3 nucleotides are TGTGCCAGTAGTACACAGATGAACACTGAAGCTTTCTTT. Variable domain in full (rest from reference TRBV19 and TRBJ1-1): DGGITQSPKYLFRKEGQNVTLSCEQNLNHDAMYWYRQDPGQGLRLIYYSQIVNDFQKGDIAEGYSVSREKKESFPLTVTSAQKNPTAFYLCASSTQMNTEAFFGQGTRLTVV.

The chain employs TRBV12-3 or TRBV12-4 and TRBJ2-7, with 9 bases lining up with TRBD1. V dropped 6 bases and J dropped 5; count of bases not matched to a gene: 5. This CDR3 is 13 amino acids long. CDR3 DNA: TGTGCCAGCAGGCTGGGACAGGGCCACGAGCAGTACTTC. This sequence encodes CASRLGQGHEQYF.

This chain connects TRBV28 to TRBJ2-7; D is perhaps TRBD2 (5 bases). CDR3 length: 16 amino acids. Germline CDR1 MDHEN, CDR2 SYDVKM. Trimming pared 2 bases from V and 3 bases from J, leaving 17 bases between. CDR3 region: CASSLGPLASNYEQYF. The CDR3 DNA is TGTGCCAGCAGTTTAGGTCCGCTAGCATCCAACTACGAGCAGTACTTC.

The chain carries TRBV6-6 and TRBJ2-5; a possible D gene is TRBD2 (7 bases). The V end lost 8 bases, the J end lost 1 base, and 8 bases lay between the germline ends. The CDR3 is made up of 12 amino acids. Germline V gene lookup returns CDR1 MNHNY and CDR2 SVGAGI (reference sequence). CDR3 in amino acids: CASAGAQETQYF. The CDR3 bases are TGTGCCAGCGCGGGGGCCCAAGAGACCCAGTACTTC.

The chain uses TRBV28 and TRBJ1-6; 8 positions match TRBD1. Germline CDR1 MDHEN, CDR2 SYDVKM. V dropped 6 bases and J dropped 7; count of bases not matched to a gene: 5. There are 14 residues in the CDR3. Here the CDR3 reads CASSSWTGNSPLHF. The DNA for the CDR3 is TGTGCCAGCAGCAGCTGGACAGGGAATTCACCCCTCCACTTT.

The chain carries TRBV9 and TRBJ1-2, with D possibly being TRBD1 (6 bases). This CDR3 is built from 12 residues. Trimming stripped 4 bases from V and 4 bases from J, with 8 bases between. Germline V gene data show CDR1 as SGDLS and CDR2 as YYNGEE. CDR3: CASSPTGYGYTF. The CDR3 coding sequence is TGTGCCAGCAGCCCGACAGGCTATGGCTACACCTTC. The whole variable domain, remainder taken from reference TRBV9 and TRBJ1-2, is DSGVTQTPKHLITATGQRVTLRCSPRSGDLSVYWYQQSLDQGLQFLIQYYNGEERAKGNILERFSAQQFPDLHSELNLSSLELGDSALYFCASSPTGYGYTFGSGTRLTVV.

This clone appeared once. The rearrangement links TRBV27 to TRBJ1-3, with D perhaps matching TRBD1 (5 bases). Per the germline V gene, CDR1 is MNHEY and CDR2 is SMNVEV (reference sequence). The CDR3 covers 14 residues. V dropped 2 bases and J dropped 4 bases, with 9 bases sitting between them. CDR3 sequence reads: CASSLRGGGNTIYF. For the CDR3, the DNA is TGTGCCAGCAGTTTAAGGGGCGGGGGAAACACCATATATTTT.

This clone was detected a few times. CDR3 DNA: TGCGCCAGCAGCTTTGGGGGAGAAGAGCAGTACTTC. Its protein is CASSFGGEEQYF. The J gene is TRBJ2-7, the V gene TRBV5-1; D tentatively reads TRBD1 or TRBD2 (5 bases each). Trimming left V 2 bases short and J 7 bases short, with 10 bases between. Germline CDR1 reads SGHRS; CDR2 reads YFSETQ. This CDR3 is built from 12 residues. The full variable domain, its missing parts supplied by reference TRBV5-1 and TRBJ2-7, is KAGVTQTPRYLIKTRGQQVTLSCSPISGHRSVSWYQQTPGQGLQFLFEYFSETQRNKGNFPGRFSGRQFSNSRSEMNVSTLELGDSALYLCASSFGGEEQYFGPGTRLTVT.

The DNA for the CDR3 is TGTGCCGAGATCGAGGGGACGGACAGGGGCAGCTATGGCTACACCTTC. Protein sequence: CAEIEGTDRGSYGYTF. The rearrangement links TRBV30 to TRBJ1-2; TRBD1 matches at 9 bases. Germline V gene data show CDR1 as GTSNPN and CDR2 as SVGIG (reference sequence). This CDR3 is 16 amino acids long. V lost 8 bases and J lost 4; bases outside the gene matches: 17.

This chain joins TRBV2 and TRBJ1-2; D call uncertain. The CDR3 totals 16 residues. Germline assignment: CDR1 SNHLY and CDR2 FYNNEI. The ends were cut back, 4 bases at V and 3 bases at J, with 18 bases in the middle. The CDR3 DNA reads TGTGCCAGCAGTGGAAGGGAGTCCGGGTGGTACTATGGCTACACCTTC. Its translation is CASSGRESGWYYGYTF.

The rearrangement joins TRBV5-1 to TRBJ1-4; D gene ambiguous. CDR3 length: 17 residues. Germline V gene lookup returns CDR1 SGHRS and CDR2 YFSETQ. V lost 3 bases and J 3 bases, leaving 18 bases between the germline ends. Here the CDR3 reads CASSSLFGGSSNEKLFF. The CDR3 bases are TGCGCCAGCAGCTCCCTTTTTGGAGGCTCCTCTAATGAAAAACTGTTTTTT.

The chain links TRBV10-3 to TRBJ2-5, with D unclear. The CDR3 loop spans 12 amino acids. CDR1 and CDR2 (germline): ENHRY, SYGVKD. The V end was cut by 8 bases, the J end by 5 bases, with 12 bases between. The CDR3 DNA sequence: TGTGCCATCTCTGAGATGGCGGAGACCCAGTACTTC. Its protein is CAISEMAETQYF.

V usage is TRBV12-3 or TRBV12-4 and J usage is TRBJ1-1; 7 bases fit TRBD1. The V and J ends lost 6 bases and 6 bases, in that order; junction bases with no gene match: 7. The CDR3 runs 13 residues. The CDR3 loop reads CASRSTRGAEAFF. The CDR3 nucleotides read TGTGCCAGCAGGTCCACCAGGGGGGCTGAAGCTTTCTTT.

The V and J genes are TRBV27 and TRBJ1-2; 8 bases fit TRBD1. The CDR3 sequence is 14 residues long. Trimming cost V 4 bases and J 7 bases; bases outside gene matches: 8. CDR1 and CDR2 from the germline V gene are MNHEY and SMNVEV (reference sequence). The CDR3 coding sequence is TGTGCCAGCAGTTCTAACACAGGGGGGGGTGGCTACACCTTC. Amino acids: CASSSNTGGGGYTF.

The V call is TRBV15, the J call TRBJ2-7, with TRBD1 matching over 11 bases. The CDR3 contains 15 residues. J lost 4 bases, V lost 0 bases, and 2 bases had no gene match. Germline lookup yields CDR1 LNHNV and CDR2 YYDKDF (reference sequence). This chain's CDR3 is CATSRDRDRGYEQYF. The CDR3 DNA is TGTGCCACCAGCAGAGATAGGGACAGGGGGTACGAGCAGTACTTC.

The chain recombines TRBV6-5 with TRBJ2-7; D is unresolved. CDR1 and CDR2 (germline): MNHEY, SVGAGI. The V gene lost 7 bases and the J gene lost 3 bases, with 13 bases spanning the gap. This CDR3 region has 13 residues. CDR3: CASNDIYGYEQYF. The CDR3 region has the DNA TGTGCCAGCAACGATATCTACGGCTACGAGCAGTACTTC.

The count of this clone is one. The chain combines TRBV30 with TRBJ1-1; 7 nucleotides match TRBD1. CDR3 length: 12 amino acids. The V segment lost 5 bases and the J segment 2 bases; nucleotides outside the gene matches: 2. The germline CDR1 and CDR2 sequences are GTSNPN and SVGIG (reference sequence). The CDR3 DNA is TGTGCCTGGGGGACAGCAAACACTGAAGCTTTCTTT. This sequence encodes CAWGTANTEAFF.

The chain combines TRBV18 with TRBJ2-7; D may be TRBD1 or TRBD2 (5 bases each). V lost 3 bases and J lost 2, with 17 bases in between. CDR3 size: 16 residues. Germline CDR1 KGHSH, CDR2 LQKENI. The DNA of the CDR3 is TGTGCCAGCTCACCTTCCATGGGGACCGGCCCCTACGAGCAGTACTTC. Encoded protein: CASSPSMGTGPYEQYF.

The V gene is TRBV6-1, the J gene TRBJ1-2; D possibly corresponds to TRBD1 (5 bases). Per germline, CDR1 MNHNS and CDR2 SASEGT. The CDR3 runs 12 residues. The V and J ends lost 7 bases and 8 bases respectively, with 14 bases between them. CDR3 in DNA: TGTGCCAGCAACGGCAGGGAGTGGGGCTACACCTTC. Amino acid sequence: CASNGREWGYTF.

The rearrangement joins TRBV6-6 to TRBJ2-1, with TRBD2 identical over 7 bases. CDR3 length equals 15 residues. In germline, CDR1 is MNHNY, CDR2 SVGAGI (reference sequence). V lost 2 bases and J lost 0; bases outside the gene matches: 1. CDR3 region: CASSYGGGSYNEQFF. The CDR3 coding sequence is TGTGCCAGCAGTTACGGCGGGGGCTCCTACAATGAGCAGTTCTTC.

The chain is built from TRBV6-5 and TRBJ2-1; either TRBD1 or TRBD2 may fit D (5 bases each). The CDR3 is 13 amino acids. Germline assignment: CDR1 MNHEY and CDR2 SVGAGI. CDR3 sequence (DNA): TGTGCTATGGACGGGGCAGCGCACAATGAGCAGTTCTTC. This gives the protein CAMDGAAHNEQFF.

The J gene is TRBJ1-1, the V gene TRBV5-1; TRBD1 matches 7 bases. The CDR3 spans 17 residues. Germline V gene sequence: CDR1 SGHRS, CDR2 YFSETQ. V was clipped by 4 bases and J by 6 bases; unmatched bases: 18. CDR3 sequence (DNA): TGCGCCAGCAGCCCTGCTGGGCTGATACAGGGGTTAGCTGAAGCTTTCTTT. Its translation is CASSPAGLIQGLAEAFF.

The chain links TRBV24-1 to TRBJ2-1; TRBD1 aligns across 7 bases. In germline, CDR1 is KGHDR, CDR2 SFDVKD. The CDR3 extends over 16 amino acids. V lost 3 bases and J lost 5; bases outside the gene matches: 9. This CDR3 is CATSDKGARVHNEQFF. The CDR3, as DNA: TGTGCCACCAGTGATAAGGGGGCGCGCGTCCACAATGAGCAGTTCTTC.

The rearrangement joins TRBV6-5 to TRBJ2-2; D gene unclear. The CDR3 spans 14 residues. Trimming removed 6 bases from V and 2 bases from J, with 10 bases in between. Germline V gene data show CDR1 as MNHEY and CDR2 as SVGAGI. The CDR3 DNA follows: TGTGCCAGCAGCTTTCAGAGAAACACCGGGGAGCTGTTTTTT. Protein: CASSFQRNTGELFF.